Detailed here is one T cell receptor (beta chain). Trimming removed 4 bases from V and 2 bases from J, with 15 bases in between. CDR1 is SGHDT and CDR2 is YYEEEE in the germline V gene. This CDR3 contains 15 residues. These data come from a study of blood T cell repertoires in COVID-19. Background on the study: Acute-phase and convalescent COVID-19 samples originated in the United States, Italy and Spain. T cells, B-cell-depleted T cells, or PBMCs provided the cDNA or gDNA that served as material.

Original data processing: Reference gene primer amplification in the assay estimated nucleated cell counts. The assay was immunoSEQ multiplex PCR, and TCRdb's table has in-frame clones only and misses some. V, J and clone size are those of that table, while D and trimming were read from the DNA. The data show about 93,000 clones, around four fifths seen once. The V call is TRBV5-6, the J call TRBJ1-2, with D possibly TRBD1 on 6 matching bases. The TCR comes from a human donor in a cohort sampled during active COVID-19. Material: peripheral blood. The CDR3 DNA sequence: TGTGCCAGCAGCCCGGGGGGCAGGGGAAACTATGGCTACACCTTC. Its translation is CASSPGGRGNYGYTF.